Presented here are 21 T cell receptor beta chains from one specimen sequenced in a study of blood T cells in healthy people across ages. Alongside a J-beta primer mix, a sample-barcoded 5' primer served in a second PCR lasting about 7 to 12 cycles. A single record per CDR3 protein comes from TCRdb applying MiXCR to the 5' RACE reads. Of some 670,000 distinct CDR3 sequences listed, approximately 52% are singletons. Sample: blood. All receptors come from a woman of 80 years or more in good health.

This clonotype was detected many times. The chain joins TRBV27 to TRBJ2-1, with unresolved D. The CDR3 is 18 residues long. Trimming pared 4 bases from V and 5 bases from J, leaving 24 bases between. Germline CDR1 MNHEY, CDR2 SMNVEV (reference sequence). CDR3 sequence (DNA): TGTGCCAGCAGTTATTTCGACTCCAATAATAACCCAGACAATGAGCAGTTCTTC. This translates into CASSYFDSNNNPDNEQFF.

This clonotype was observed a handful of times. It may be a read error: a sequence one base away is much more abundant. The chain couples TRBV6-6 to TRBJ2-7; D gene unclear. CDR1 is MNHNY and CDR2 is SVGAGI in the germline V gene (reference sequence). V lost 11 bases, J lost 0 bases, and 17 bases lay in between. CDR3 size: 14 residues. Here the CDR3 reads CAARYGLSSYEQYF. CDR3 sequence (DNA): TGTGCCGCCCGTTATGGGTTAAGCTCCTACGAGCAGTACTTC.

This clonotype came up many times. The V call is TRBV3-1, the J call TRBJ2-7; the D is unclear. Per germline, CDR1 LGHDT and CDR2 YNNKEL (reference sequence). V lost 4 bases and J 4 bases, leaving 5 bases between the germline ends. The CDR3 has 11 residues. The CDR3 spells CASSRMYEQYF. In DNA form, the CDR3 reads TGTGCCAGCAGCCGTATGTACGAGCAGTACTTC.

The CDR3 spells CAVKTEWTEAFF. The CDR3 DNA sequence: TGTGCCGTCAAAACAGAGTGGACTGAAGCTTTCTTT. J is TRBJ1-1 and V is TRBV19, with D unclear. Trimming cost V 11 bases and J 5 bases, with 15 bases left between them. There are 12 residues in the CDR3. Germline V lookup: CDR1 LNHDA, CDR2 SQIVND (reference sequence).

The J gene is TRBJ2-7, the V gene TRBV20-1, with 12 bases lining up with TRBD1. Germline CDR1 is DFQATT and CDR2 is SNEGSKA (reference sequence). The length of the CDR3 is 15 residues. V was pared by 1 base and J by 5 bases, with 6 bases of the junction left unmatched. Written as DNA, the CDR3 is TGCAGTGCTAGAGCCACCGGGACAGGGGGCCACGAGCAGTACTTC. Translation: CSARATGTGGHEQYF.

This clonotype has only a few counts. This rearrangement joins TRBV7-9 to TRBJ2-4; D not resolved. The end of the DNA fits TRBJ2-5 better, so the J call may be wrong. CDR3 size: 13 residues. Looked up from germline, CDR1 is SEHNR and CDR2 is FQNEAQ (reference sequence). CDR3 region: CASSVNVGETQYF. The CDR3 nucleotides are TGTGCCAGCAGCGTAAACGTGGGGGAGACCCAGTACTTC.

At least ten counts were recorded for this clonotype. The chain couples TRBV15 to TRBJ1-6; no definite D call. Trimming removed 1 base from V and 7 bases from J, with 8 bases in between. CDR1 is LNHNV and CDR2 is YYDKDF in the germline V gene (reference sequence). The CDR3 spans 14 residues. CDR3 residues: CATSRGGLNSPLHF. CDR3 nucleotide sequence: TGTGCCACCAGCAGAGGAGGTCTCAATTCACCCCTCCACTTT. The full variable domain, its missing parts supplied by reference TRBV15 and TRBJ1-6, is DAMVIQNPRYQVTQFGKPVTLSCSQTLNHNVMYWYQQKSSQAPKLLFHYYDKDFNNEADTPDNFQSRRPNTSFCFLDIRSPGLGDTAMYLCATSRGGLNSPLHFGNGTRLTVT.

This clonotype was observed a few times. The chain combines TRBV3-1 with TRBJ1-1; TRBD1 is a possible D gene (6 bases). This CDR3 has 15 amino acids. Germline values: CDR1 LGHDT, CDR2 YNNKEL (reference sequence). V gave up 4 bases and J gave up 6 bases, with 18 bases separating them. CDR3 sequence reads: CASSPEDQGSAEAFF. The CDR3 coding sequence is TGTGCCAGCAGCCCGGAAGATCAGGGGAGCGCTGAAGCTTTCTTT. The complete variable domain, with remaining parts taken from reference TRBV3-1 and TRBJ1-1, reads DTAVSQTPKYLVTQMGNDKSIKCEQNLGHDTMYWYKQDSKKFLKIMFSYNNKELIINETVPNRFSPKSPDKAHLNLHINSLELGDSAVYFCASSPEDQGSAEAFFGQGTRLTVV.

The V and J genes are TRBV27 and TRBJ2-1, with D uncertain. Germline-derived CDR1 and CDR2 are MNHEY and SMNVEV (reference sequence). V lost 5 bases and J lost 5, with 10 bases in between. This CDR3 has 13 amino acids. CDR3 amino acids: CASSIIRDNEQFF. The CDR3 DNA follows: TGTGCCAGCAGTATTATAAGGGACAATGAGCAGTTCTTC.

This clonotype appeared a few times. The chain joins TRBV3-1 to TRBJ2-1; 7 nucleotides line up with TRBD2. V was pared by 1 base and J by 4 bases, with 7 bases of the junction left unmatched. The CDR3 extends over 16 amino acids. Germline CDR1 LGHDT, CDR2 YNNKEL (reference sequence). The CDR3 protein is CASSQGLAGVYNEQFF. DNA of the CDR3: TGTGCCAGCAGCCAAGGTTTGGCGGGGGTGTACAATGAGCAGTTCTTC.

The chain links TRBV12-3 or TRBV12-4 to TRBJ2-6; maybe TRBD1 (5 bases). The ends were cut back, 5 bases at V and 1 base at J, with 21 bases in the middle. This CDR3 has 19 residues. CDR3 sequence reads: CASSGGTGDRGSGANVLTF. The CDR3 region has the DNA TGTGCCAGCAGTGGTGGAACAGGTGATAGGGGTTCTGGGGCCAACGTCCTGACTTTC.

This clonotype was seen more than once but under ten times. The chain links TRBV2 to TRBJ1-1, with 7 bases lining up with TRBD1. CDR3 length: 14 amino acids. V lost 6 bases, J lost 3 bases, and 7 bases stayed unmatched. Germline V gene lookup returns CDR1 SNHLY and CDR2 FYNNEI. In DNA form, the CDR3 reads TGTGCCAGCAGGACAGGGAGGGTGGACACTGAAGCTTTCTTT. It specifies CASRTGRVDTEAFF.

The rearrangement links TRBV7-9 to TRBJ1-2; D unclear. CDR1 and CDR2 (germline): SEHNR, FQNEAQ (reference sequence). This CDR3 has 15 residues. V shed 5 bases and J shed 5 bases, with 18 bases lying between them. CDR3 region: CASSPNPTTVYGYTF. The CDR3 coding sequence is TGTGCCAGCAGCCCCAACCCAACAACAGTTTATGGCTACACCTTC.

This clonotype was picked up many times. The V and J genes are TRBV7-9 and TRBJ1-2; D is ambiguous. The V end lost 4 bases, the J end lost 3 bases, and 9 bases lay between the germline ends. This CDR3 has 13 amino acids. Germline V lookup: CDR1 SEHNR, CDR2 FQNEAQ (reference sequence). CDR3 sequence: CASSSTVDYGYTF. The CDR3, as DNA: TGTGCCAGCAGCTCTACAGTAGACTATGGCTACACCTTC.

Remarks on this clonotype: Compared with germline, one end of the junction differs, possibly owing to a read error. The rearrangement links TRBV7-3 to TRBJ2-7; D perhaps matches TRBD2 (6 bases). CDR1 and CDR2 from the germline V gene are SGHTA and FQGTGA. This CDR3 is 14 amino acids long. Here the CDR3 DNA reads TGTGCCAGCAACTTAACCGGAGGGATCGGCGAGCAGTACTTC. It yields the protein CASNLTGGIGEQYF.

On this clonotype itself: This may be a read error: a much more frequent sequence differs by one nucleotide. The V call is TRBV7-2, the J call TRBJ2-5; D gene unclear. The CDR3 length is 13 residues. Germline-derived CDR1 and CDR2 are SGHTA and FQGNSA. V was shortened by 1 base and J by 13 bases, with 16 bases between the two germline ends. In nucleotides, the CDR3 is TGTGCCAGCAGCTTAGGGCGGTCCTACGAGCGGTACTTC. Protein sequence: CASSLGRSYERYF.

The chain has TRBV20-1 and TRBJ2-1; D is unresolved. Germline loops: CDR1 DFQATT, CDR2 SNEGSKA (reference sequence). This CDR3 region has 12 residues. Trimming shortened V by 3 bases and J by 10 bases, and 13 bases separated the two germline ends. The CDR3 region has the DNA TGCAGTGCTAGTCAGGTACTGGAGGAGCAGTTCTTC. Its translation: CSASQVLEEQFF.

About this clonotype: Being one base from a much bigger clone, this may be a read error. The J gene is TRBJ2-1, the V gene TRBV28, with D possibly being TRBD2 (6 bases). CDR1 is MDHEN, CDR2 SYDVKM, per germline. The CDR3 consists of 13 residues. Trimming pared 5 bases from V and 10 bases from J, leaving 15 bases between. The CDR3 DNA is TGTGCCAGCAGTCTCACGGAGGGGAGAGAGCAGTTCTTC. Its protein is CASSLTEGREQFF.

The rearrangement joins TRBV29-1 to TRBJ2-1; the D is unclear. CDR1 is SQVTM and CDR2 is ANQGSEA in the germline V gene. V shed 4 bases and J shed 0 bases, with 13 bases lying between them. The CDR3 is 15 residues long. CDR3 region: CSVGTTPSSYNEQFF. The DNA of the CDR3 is TGCAGCGTTGGCACGACACCGAGCTCCTACAATGAGCAGTTCTTC.

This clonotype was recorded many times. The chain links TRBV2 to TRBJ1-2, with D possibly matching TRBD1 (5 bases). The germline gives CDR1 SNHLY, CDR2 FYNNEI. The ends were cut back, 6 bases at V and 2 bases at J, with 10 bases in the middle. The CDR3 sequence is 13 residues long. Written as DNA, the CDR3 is TGTGCCAGCAGCGCACAGGCGAACTATGGCTACACCTTC. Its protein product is CASSAQANYGYTF.

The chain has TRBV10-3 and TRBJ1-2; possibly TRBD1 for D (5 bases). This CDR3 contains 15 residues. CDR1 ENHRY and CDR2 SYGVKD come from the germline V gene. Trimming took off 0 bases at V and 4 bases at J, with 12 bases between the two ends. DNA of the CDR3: TGTGCCATCAGTGAGTCTGACAGCCTCATCTATGGCTACACCTTC. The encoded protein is CAISESDSLIYGYTF.